This T cell receptor (beta chain) was retrieved from a study of beta chain features in type 1 diabetes. General observations from the study: The cDNA sequencing approach could over-represent high-TCR-expressing cells. Lower insertion and higher deletion counts appeared at VDJ junctions in type 1 diabetes patients.

In total, each donor contributed a single heparinised blood draw that averaged around 100 mL. CDR3 length: 14 residues. Germline V gene data show CDR1 as LGHNA and CDR2 as YSLEER. Trimming removed 0 bases from V and 7 bases from J, with 9 bases in between. The investigators reverse transcribed all of the isolated RNA, so they sequenced expressed TCRB transcripts. Method: immunoSEQ multiplex PCR; TCRdb's copy keeps in-frame clones and lacks some. The data show about 900,000 clones, roughly 15% seen once. Comment on this clone: Its antigen is as yet unknown.

This chain uses TRBV4-3 with TRBJ2-2; D is uncertain. Material: naive CD4+ T cells from blood. The sequence was obtained from a woman in her late teens or twenties in good health. CDR3 nucleotide sequence: TGCGCCAGCAGCCAAGATTTGGTGGGCGGGGAGCTGTTTTTT. Encoded protein: CASSQDLVGGELFF.